The 25 T cell receptor beta chains below all came from one sample that was sequenced in a study of blood T cells in healthy people across ages. A second PCR of 7 to 11 cycles used a sample-barcoded 5' primer and a J-beta primer mix. MiXCR was run by TCRdb on the 5' RACE reads, yielding one entry per CDR3 protein. Among fewer than 2,000,000 distinct CDR3 sequences listed, roughly two fifths were seen once. Sequencing was done on a sample of blood. Receptors were obtained from a human donor in good health.

This clonotype has a handful of counts. The rearrangement uses TRBV9 and TRBJ2-5; D may correspond to TRBD1 or TRBD2 (5 bases each). The J call is doubtful: the DNA matches TRBJ2-7 better. Germline CDR1 reads SGDLS; CDR2 reads YYNGEE. This CDR3 has 13 amino acids. The CDR3 DNA sequence: TGTGCCAGCAGCACTGAGGGGCAATACGAGCAGTACTTC. It codes for CASSTEGQYEQYF.

The chain combines TRBV29-1 with TRBJ1-1, with D perhaps matching TRBD1 (5 bases). This CDR3 has 15 amino acids. Germline V gene sequence: CDR1 SQVTM, CDR2 ANQGSEA. Trimming shortened V by 0 bases and J by 5 bases, and 16 bases separated the two germline ends. CDR3 amino acids: CSVEDFFAGQTEAFF. The CDR3 DNA reads TGCAGCGTTGAAGATTTCTTTGCAGGGCAGACTGAAGCTTTCTTT. The variable domain in full, completed from reference TRBV29-1 and TRBJ1-1, reads SAVISQKPSRDICQRGTSLTIQCQVDSQVTMMFWYRQQPGQSLTLIATANQGSEATYESGFVIDKFPISRPNLTFSTLTVSNMSPEDSSIYLCSVEDFFAGQTEAFFGQGTRLTVV.

A remark on this clonotype: An end of the junction differs from the germline gene, which may be a read error. The J gene is TRBJ1-2, the V gene TRBV5-1; D unresolved. Germline CDR1 is SGHRS and CDR2 is YFSETQ. The CDR3 is 13 residues long. CDR3 sequence: CASSSDDVYDYTF. DNA of the CDR3: TGCGCCAGCAGCTCGGACGACGTGTATGACTACACCTTC.

The chain is built from TRBV10-2 and TRBJ2-2, with 15 bases aligning to TRBD2. Germline V gene lookup returns CDR1 WSHSY and CDR2 SAAADI. This CDR3 has 16 amino acids. Germline trimming cut 8 bases from V and 7 bases from J; bases unmatched to any gene: 8. The CDR3 coding sequence is TGCGCCAGCGCCGGGACTAGCGGGGGGATAATCGGGGAGCTGTTTTTT. This sequence encodes CASAGTSGGIIGELFF.

This clonotype has more than one count but fewer than ten. The chain recombines TRBV29-1 with TRBJ2-7; the D gene is possibly TRBD1 (6 bases). V lost 6 bases and J lost 9, with 15 bases in between. This CDR3 spans 11 amino acids. Germline V gene data show CDR1 as SQVTM and CDR2 as ANQGSEA. CDR3 loop: CSVELRGRQYF. CDR3 coding DNA: TGCAGCGTCGAACTCAGGGGTCGGCAGTACTTC.

In its sample, this clonotype was seen many times. CDR3 nucleotide sequence: TGTGCCACCAGCAGGGATCTCCCCTACGAGCAGTACTTC. Encoded protein: CATSRDLPYEQYF. This chain links TRBV15 with TRBJ2-7, with D unclear. V was pared by 3 bases and J by 2 bases, with 8 bases between. CDR3 length: 13 residues. The germline gives CDR1 LNHNV, CDR2 YYDKDF (reference sequence).

The chain joins TRBV2 to TRBJ2-1; D not certain. V was cut by 4 bases and J by 9 bases, with 13 bases left in between. Germline assignment: CDR1 SNHLY and CDR2 FYNNEI. The CDR3 consists of 13 residues. The DNA of the CDR3 is TGTGCCAGCAGTGTGTACAACATGGGTGAGCAGTTCTTC. Its translation: CASSVYNMGEQFF.

V is TRBV6-2 or TRBV6-3 and J is TRBJ2-5; D possibly corresponds to TRBD1 (6 bases). The end of the DNA fits TRBJ2-7 better, so the J call may be wrong. Germline CDR1 MNHEY, CDR2 SVGEGT. CDR3 length: 13 amino acids. CDR3 region: CASSHPDSREQYF. CDR3 DNA sequence: TGTGCCAGCAGCCACCCGGACAGTCGCGAGCAGTACTTC.

This rearrangement joins TRBV7-2 to TRBJ2-1; 12 nucleotides align to TRBD2. Germline loops: CDR1 SGHTA, CDR2 FQGNSA. The length of the CDR3 is 15 residues. V gave up 10 bases and J gave up 7 bases; unmatched junction bases: 11. The CDR3, as DNA: TGTGCCAACCTGCTAGCGGGGGGGCTCAGGAATGAGCAGTTCTTC. It is translated as CANLLAGGLRNEQFF.

V usage is TRBV20-1 and J usage is TRBJ1-2; no clear D. The germline CDR1 and CDR2 sequences are DFQATT and SNEGSKA (reference sequence). Trimming removed 3 bases from V and 6 bases from J, with 20 bases in between. CDR3 length equals 15 residues. CDR3 nucleotide sequence: TGCAGTGCTAGTGGGTCCGCCACGGGATCGGATGGCTACACCTTC. The encoded protein is CSASGSATGSDGYTF.

This clonotype was detected only a few times. The CDR3 here is CASSRSADEQYF. CDR3 sequence (DNA): TGTGCCAGCAGCCGCAGCGCGGACGAGCAGTACTTC. The chain couples TRBV7-2 to TRBJ2-7; unclear D gene. This CDR3 contains 12 residues. Trimming removed 5 bases from V and 5 bases from J, with 10 bases in between. CDR1 and CDR2 (germline): SGHTA, FQGNSA.

As for this clonotype: The CDR3 ends on some other residue instead of the conserved phenylalanine or tryptophan, so this is likely a read error. The chain has TRBV5-1 and TRBJ2-5, with 8 bases lining up with TRBD1. The DNA end lines up better with TRBJ2-7; the J call may be wrong. Germline-derived CDR1 and CDR2 are SGHRS and YFSETQ. The length of the CDR3 is 13 residues. The CDR3 DNA follows: TGCGCCAGCAGCTCAGGACAGGGTGGCGAGCAGTACATC. Amino acids: CASSSGQGGEQYI.

This clonotype was counted between two and nine times. The CDR3 nucleotides read TGCGCCAGCAGCTTGGGGGATAGCGGGCCTCCCTACAATGAGCAGTTCTTC. It is translated as CASSLGDSGPPYNEQFF. The chain joins TRBV5-1 to TRBJ2-1; 7 bases agree with TRBD2. Looked up from germline, CDR1 is SGHRS and CDR2 is YFSETQ. This CDR3 comprises 17 residues. Germline trimming cut 0 bases from V and 2 bases from J; bases unmatched to any gene: 8.

The DNA for the CDR3 is TGTGCCAGCAGCTTAGCGAGGGGGGCCCATCAGCCCCAGCATTTT. Translated: CASSLARGAHQPQHF. The chain couples TRBV7-2 to TRBJ1-5, with D perhaps matching TRBD1 (6 bases). Germline V CDR1 and CDR2: SGHTA, FQGNSA. CDR3 length equals 15 residues. V was cut by 0 bases and J by 5 bases, with 11 bases left in between.

The V gene is TRBV4-2, the J gene TRBJ1-4; D is possibly TRBD1 (6 bases). Trimming cost V 0 bases and J 8 bases, with 10 bases left between them. Germline CDR1 LGHNA, CDR2 YNFKEQ. The length of the CDR3 is 14 residues. For the CDR3, the DNA is TGTGCCAGCAGCCAAGATCCAGGGGACGAAAAACTGTTTTTT. Its protein is CASSQDPGDEKLFF.

Of note for this clonotype: One end of the junction varies from germline; a read error may be responsible. This chain links TRBV12-3 or TRBV12-4 with TRBJ1-6; 7 nucleotides align to TRBD1. The CDR3 length is 19 residues. As DNA, the CDR3 is TGTGCCAGCAGTCCCCTAGGGGGCCCCTCGAGCTCCCATAATTCACCCCTCCACTTT. It specifies CASSPLGGPSSSHNSPLHF.

This clonotype came up a few times. The chain combines TRBV10-3 with TRBJ2-7; D might be TRBD2 (5 bases). Germline V gene sequence: CDR1 ENHRY, CDR2 SYGVKD. V shed 2 bases and J shed 0 bases, with 11 bases lying between them. The CDR3 length is 15 residues. DNA for the CDR3: TGTGCCATCAGTGAGGGCAGCGGTAGCTCCTACGAGCAGTACTTC. Its protein product is CAISEGSGSSYEQYF.

Only a few counts were recorded for this clonotype. V and J are TRBV5-1 and TRBJ2-3; possibly TRBD1 for D (6 bases). The CDR3 runs 16 residues. The germline V gene encodes CDR1 SGHRS and CDR2 YFSETQ. V was trimmed by 2 bases and J by 0 bases, leaving 13 bases between them. This chain's CDR3 is CASSFSLQGSTDTQYF. In DNA form, the CDR3 reads TGCGCCAGCAGCTTTTCTTTACAGGGAAGCACAGATACGCAGTATTTT.

V is TRBV6-2 or TRBV6-3 and J is TRBJ1-2, with D perhaps TRBD1 (6 bases). With 8 bases removed from V and 8 bases from J, the gap between germline ends came to 24 bases. From germline, CDR1 is MNHEY and CDR2 SVGEGT. The CDR3 extends over 15 amino acids. This CDR3 reads CASGSRTASGGGYTF. The CDR3 region has the DNA TGTGCCAGCGGCTCGAGGACAGCCTCGGGGGGCGGCTACACCTTC.

There are a few counts of this clonotype. V and J are TRBV4-1 and TRBJ1-1; possible D gene TRBD1, 6 bases. CDR3 length: 15 amino acids. Germline V gene data show CDR1 as MGHRA and CDR2 as YSYEKL. The V end was cut by 4 bases, the J end by 5 bases, with 17 bases between. The CDR3 DNA sequence: TGCGCCAGCAGCCGGATTTGGGGGCTGGGGACTGAAGCTTTCTTT. Protein product: CASSRIWGLGTEAFF.

This clonotype showed up just a few times. The rearrangement joins TRBV7-2 to TRBJ2-3, with 9 bases aligning to TRBD2. The length of the CDR3 is 15 residues. Germline V CDR1 and CDR2: SGHTA, FQGNSA. V shed 7 bases, J shed 3 bases, and the junction held 8 bases outside the gene matches. The chain's CDR3 is CASNRASGDTDTQYF. CDR3 bases: TGTGCCAGCAACAGGGCTAGCGGGGATACAGATACGCAGTATTTT.

This rearrangement joins TRBV5-1 to TRBJ1-2; TRBD1 is a possible D gene (5 bases). Germline values: CDR1 SGHRS, CDR2 YFSETQ. V was trimmed by 1 base and J by 4 bases, leaving 14 bases between them. CDR3 length: 15 amino acids. The CDR3 bases are TGCGCCAGCAGCTTGTGTCAGGGTCAGGGCTATGGCTACACCTTC. This translates into CASSLCQGQGYGYTF.

This clonotype has just one count. A clone one base away is much larger, so this may be a read error. This rearrangement joins TRBV29-1 to TRBJ2-4; D call uncertain. The V gene's germline CDR1 is SQVTM and CDR2 ANQGSEA. Trimming stripped 6 bases from V and 1 base from J, with 10 bases between. The CDR3 runs to 13 residues. The DNA of the CDR3 is TGCAGCGTCCGAAGCGTGGCCAAAAACATTCAGTACTTC. Amino acids: CSVRSVAKNIQYF. The variable domain in full, with the rest retrieved from reference TRBV29-1 and TRBJ2-4, is SAVISQKPSRDICQRGTSLTIQCQVDSQVTMMFWYRQQPGQSLTLIATANQGSEATYESGFVIDKFPISRPNLTFSTLTVSNMSPEDSSIYLCSVRSVAKNIQYFGAGTRLSVL.

This clonotype was observed many times. This rearrangement joins TRBV29-1 to TRBJ2-1, with TRBD2 identical over 9 bases. After removal of 1 base from V and 2 bases from J, the junction contained 6 bases not matched to a gene. Germline assignment: CDR1 SQVTM and CDR2 ANQGSEA. This CDR3 is built from 16 residues. The CDR3: CSVEGRAGGTYNEQFF. The CDR3 DNA is TGCAGCGTTGAAGGGCGAGCGGGGGGAACCTACAATGAGCAGTTCTTC.

The chain combines TRBV7-9 with TRBJ2-3; TRBD2 is a possible D gene (6 bases). The CDR3 runs 18 residues. CDR1 and CDR2 from the germline V gene are SEHNR and FQNEAQ (reference sequence). V lost 1 base to trimming and J lost 0 bases, with 17 bases between them. CDR3 nucleotide sequence: TGTGCCAGCAGCTTAGGTCATCTGGGGGGACGAAGCACAGATACGCAGTATTTT. Protein: CASSLGHLGGRSTDTQYF. The complete variable domain, with remaining parts taken from reference TRBV7-9 and TRBJ2-3, reads DTGVSQNPRHKITKRGQNVTFRCDPISEHNRLYWYRQTLGQGPEFLTYFQNEAQLEKSRLLSDRFSAERPKGSFSTLEIQRTEQGDSAMYLCASSLGHLGGRSTDTQYFGPGTRLTVL.